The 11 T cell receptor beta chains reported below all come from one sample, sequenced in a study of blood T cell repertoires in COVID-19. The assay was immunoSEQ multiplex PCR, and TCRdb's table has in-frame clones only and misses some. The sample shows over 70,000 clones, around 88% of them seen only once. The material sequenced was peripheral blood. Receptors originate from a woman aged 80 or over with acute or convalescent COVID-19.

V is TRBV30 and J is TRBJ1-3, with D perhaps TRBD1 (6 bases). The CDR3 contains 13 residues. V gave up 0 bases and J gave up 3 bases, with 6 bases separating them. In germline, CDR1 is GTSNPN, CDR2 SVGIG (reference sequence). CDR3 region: CAWSVQGGNTIYF. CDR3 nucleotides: TGTGCCTGGAGTGTACAGGGTGGAAACACCATATATTTT.

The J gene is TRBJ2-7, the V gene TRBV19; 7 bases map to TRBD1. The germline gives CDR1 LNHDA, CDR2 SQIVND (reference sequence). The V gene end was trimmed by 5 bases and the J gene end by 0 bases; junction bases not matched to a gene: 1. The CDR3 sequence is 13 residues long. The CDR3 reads CASSQGDSYEQYF. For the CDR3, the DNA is TGTGCCAGTAGTCAGGGGGACTCCTACGAGCAGTACTTC.

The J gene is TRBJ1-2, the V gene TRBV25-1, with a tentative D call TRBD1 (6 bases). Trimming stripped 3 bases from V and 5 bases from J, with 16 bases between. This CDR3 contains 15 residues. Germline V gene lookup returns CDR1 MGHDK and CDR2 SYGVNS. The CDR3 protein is CASSETQGPPYGYTF. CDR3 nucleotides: TGTGCCAGCAGTGAGACCCAGGGGCCGCCTTATGGCTACACCTTC.

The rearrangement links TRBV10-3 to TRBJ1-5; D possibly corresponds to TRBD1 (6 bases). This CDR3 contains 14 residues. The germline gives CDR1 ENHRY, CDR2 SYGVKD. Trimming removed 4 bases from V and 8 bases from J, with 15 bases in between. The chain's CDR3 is CAISVGQGMEPQHF. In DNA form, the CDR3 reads TGTGCCATCAGTGTAGGGCAGGGGATGGAGCCCCAGCATTTT.

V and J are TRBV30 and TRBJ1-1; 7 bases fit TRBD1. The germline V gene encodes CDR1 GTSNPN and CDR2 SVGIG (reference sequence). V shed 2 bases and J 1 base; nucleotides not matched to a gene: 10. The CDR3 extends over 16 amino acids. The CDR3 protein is CAWSPLAGGSNTEAFF. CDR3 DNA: TGTGCCTGGAGTCCACTTGCAGGGGGGTCGAACACTGAAGCTTTCTTT.

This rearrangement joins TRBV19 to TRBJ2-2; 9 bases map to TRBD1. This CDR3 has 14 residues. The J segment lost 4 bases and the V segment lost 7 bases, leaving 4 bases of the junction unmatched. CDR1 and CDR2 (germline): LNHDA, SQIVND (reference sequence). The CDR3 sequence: CASKGQGATGELFF. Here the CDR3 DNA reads TGTGCCAGTAAGGGACAGGGTGCCACCGGGGAGCTGTTTTTT.

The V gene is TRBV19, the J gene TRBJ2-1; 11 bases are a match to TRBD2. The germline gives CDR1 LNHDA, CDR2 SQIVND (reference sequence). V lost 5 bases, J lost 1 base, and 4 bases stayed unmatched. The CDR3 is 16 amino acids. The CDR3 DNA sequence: TGTGCCAGTAGTTCCTCTAGCGGGAGGTCCTACAATGAGCAGTTCTTC. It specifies CASSSSSGRSYNEQFF.

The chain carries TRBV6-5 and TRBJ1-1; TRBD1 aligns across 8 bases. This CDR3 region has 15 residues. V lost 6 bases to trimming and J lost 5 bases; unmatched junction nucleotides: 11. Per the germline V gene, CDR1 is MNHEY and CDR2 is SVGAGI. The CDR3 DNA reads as TGTGCCAGCAGCCCAGGGGGCTCGGGGATGACTGAAGCTTTCTTT. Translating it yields CASSPGGSGMTEAFF.

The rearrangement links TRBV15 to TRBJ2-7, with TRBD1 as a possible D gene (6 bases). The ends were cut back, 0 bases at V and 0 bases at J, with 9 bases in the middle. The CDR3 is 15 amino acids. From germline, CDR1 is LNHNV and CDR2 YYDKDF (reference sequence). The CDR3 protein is CATSRDGTLSYEQYF. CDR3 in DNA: TGTGCCACCAGCAGAGATGGGACACTCTCCTACGAGCAGTACTTC.

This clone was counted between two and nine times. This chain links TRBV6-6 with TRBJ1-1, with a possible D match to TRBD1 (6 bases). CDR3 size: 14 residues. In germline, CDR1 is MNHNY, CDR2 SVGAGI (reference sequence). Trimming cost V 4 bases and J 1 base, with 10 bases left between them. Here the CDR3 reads CASSSGAGNTEAFF. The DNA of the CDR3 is TGTGCCAGCAGTTCAGGGGCTGGGAACACTGAAGCTTTCTTT.

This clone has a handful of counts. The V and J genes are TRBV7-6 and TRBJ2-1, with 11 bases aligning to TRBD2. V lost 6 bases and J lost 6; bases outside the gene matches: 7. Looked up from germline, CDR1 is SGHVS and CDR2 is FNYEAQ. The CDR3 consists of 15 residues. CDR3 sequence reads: CASRSLAGAPNEQFF. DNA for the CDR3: TGTGCCAGCAGATCACTAGCGGGGGCCCCCAATGAGCAGTTCTTC.